The 32 T cell receptor beta chains in this list originate from one sample, sequenced in a study of T-cell memory formation after mild COVID-19. TCRdb called the 5' RACE reads again in MiXCR, with one record for every CDR3 protein. Here the sample spans 450,000 to 700,000 distinct CDR3 sequences, 18% being singletons. The sequencing sample was made of PBMCs or a T cell subset sorted from them (not recorded which). These receptors originate from an adult woman who had mild COVID-19 (a few samples of this study predate the infection). Cell type and time point are not known.

This clonotype came up a few times. V gene TRBV11-2 combines with J gene TRBJ2-2; no clear D. Germline V gene data show CDR1 as SGHAT and CDR2 as FQNNGV. The ends were cut back, 4 bases at V and 6 bases at J, with 18 bases in the middle. The CDR3 is 16 residues long. The CDR3 sequence is CASSSPRQVPPGELFF. The CDR3 nucleotides read TGTGCCAGCAGCTCTCCGCGGCAGGTCCCTCCCGGGGAGCTGTTTTTT. Together with reference TRBV11-2 and TRBJ2-2, the CDR3 gives the full variable domain: EAGVAQSPRYKIIEKRQSVAFWCNPISGHATLYWYQQILGQGPKLLIQFQNNGVVDDSQLPKDRFSAERLKGVDSTLKIQPAKLEDSAVYLCASSSPRQVPPGELFFGEGSRLTVL.

The genes are TRBV24-1 and TRBJ2-7; the D gene is possibly TRBD1 (5 bases). The V gene's germline CDR1 is KGHDR and CDR2 SFDVKD. Between the trimmed V and J ends, which lost 1 base and 3 bases, there was a span of 15 bases. The CDR3 length is 16 residues. The CDR3 DNA follows: TGTGCCACCAGTGATTTAGGGGCCGATGGAGACTACGAGCAGTACTTC. Its protein is CATSDLGADGDYEQYF.

The chain recombines TRBV7-2 with TRBJ1-2; the D gene is possibly TRBD1 (6 bases). Per germline, CDR1 SGHTA and CDR2 FQGNSA. The CDR3 loop spans 19 amino acids. Trimming shortened V by 4 bases and J by 0 bases, and 24 bases separated the two germline ends. The CDR3 DNA reads as TGTGCCAGCAGCTCACTTAAAGACGCCTACGGACAGTCTAACTATGGCTACACCTTC. Encoded protein: CASSSLKDAYGQSNYGYTF.

V and J are TRBV12-3 or TRBV12-4 and TRBJ2-5; 9 bases map to TRBD2. Trimming removed 3 bases from V and 0 bases from J; junction bases left unmatched: 2. CDR3 length equals 15 residues. DNA of the CDR3: TGTGCCAGCAGTTTTCTAGCGGGGTACCAAGAGACCCAGTACTTC. This codes for CASSFLAGYQETQYF.

Comment on this clonotype: This clone may be a read error of a much larger clone one base away. The genes are TRBV7-9 and TRBJ2-5, with 9 bases lining up with TRBD2. The V gene's germline CDR1 is SEHNR and CDR2 FQNEAQ (reference sequence). This CDR3 is built from 15 residues. Trimming cost V 7 bases and J 5 bases; bases outside gene matches: 11. The CDR3 reads CASTPPGLAFETQYF. The CDR3 region has the DNA TGTGCCAGCACCCCCCCGGGACTAGCTTTCGAGACCCAGTACTTC.

This chain links TRBV20-1 with TRBJ2-1, with D tentatively TRBD2 (5 bases). Germline values: CDR1 DFQATT, CDR2 SNEGSKA (reference sequence). V lost 1 base and J lost 3, with 13 bases in between. This CDR3 region has 15 residues. CDR3 sequence: CSARGGSGIYNEQFF. The CDR3 region has the DNA TGCAGTGCTAGAGGAGGCAGCGGAATCTACAATGAGCAGTTCTTC.

The genes are TRBV6-2 or TRBV6-3 and TRBJ2-7; 8 bases agree with TRBD1. Germline trimming cut 10 bases from V and 2 bases from J; bases unmatched to any gene: 7. This CDR3 is 13 amino acids long. CDR1 MNHEY and CDR2 SVGEGT come from the germline V gene. The DNA for the CDR3 is TGTGCCACCTCGACAGGGGAGACCTACGAGCAGTACTTC. Its translation: CATSTGETYEQYF.

The chain recombines TRBV7-6 with TRBJ2-7; 9 nucleotides align to TRBD2. The CDR3 is 19 amino acids. The germline CDR1 and CDR2 sequences are SGHVS and FNYEAQ. The J segment lost 5 bases and the V segment lost 0 bases, leaving 17 bases of the junction unmatched. The CDR3 reads CASSLAVAGAHARGDEQYF. CDR3 nucleotides: TGTGCCAGCAGCTTAGCGGTAGCGGGAGCCCATGCCCGGGGCGACGAGCAGTACTTC.

This clonotype turned up a few times. The chain employs TRBV12-3 or TRBV12-4 and TRBJ2-3; 12 bases are a match to TRBD2. The J segment lost 1 base and the V segment lost 4 bases, leaving 12 bases of the junction unmatched. The CDR3 length is 19 residues. This CDR3 reads CASSSPTSGSWRRTDTQYF. The DNA for the CDR3 is TGTGCCAGCAGTTCACCGACTAGCGGGAGTTGGAGACGCACAGATACGCAGTATTTT.

This clonotype came up a few times. The J gene is TRBJ2-7, the V gene TRBV28, with TRBD1 identical over 9 bases. Germline CDR1 and CDR2: MDHEN and SYDVKM. V gave up 6 bases and J gave up 6 bases; unmatched junction bases: 12. The CDR3 totals 15 residues. Here the CDR3 DNA reads TGTGCCAGCAGCCTGCCGGGACAGGGTACATCCGAGCAGTACTTC. Its translation is CASSLPGQGTSEQYF.

V and J are TRBV12-3 or TRBV12-4 and TRBJ1-1; 8 nucleotides match TRBD1. The CDR3 extends over 12 amino acids. After removal of 10 bases from V and 4 bases from J, the junction contained 5 bases not matched to a gene. The CDR3 nucleotides read TGTGCCACCCAGGGGGCGGGCACTGAAGCTTTCTTT. Translating gives CATQGAGTEAFF.

This clonotype was detected only a few times. The V call is TRBV5-1, the J call TRBJ2-4; D gene ambiguous. The CDR3 has 15 residues. Germline CDR1 reads SGHRS; CDR2 reads YFSETQ. V was shortened by 4 bases and J by 0 bases, with 11 bases between the two germline ends. Here the CDR3 reads CASSPGDVAKNIQYF. CDR3 nucleotides: TGCGCCAGCAGCCCTGGGGATGTAGCCAAAAACATTCAGTACTTC. Drawing the rest from reference TRBV5-1 and TRBJ2-4, the complete variable domain is KAGVTQTPRYLIKTRGQQVTLSCSPISGHRSVSWYQQTPGQGLQFLFEYFSETQRNKGNFPGRFSGRQFSNSRSEMNVSTLELGDSALYLCASSPGDVAKNIQYFGAGTRLSVL.

The chain joins TRBV28 to TRBJ1-3; the match to TRBD1 covers 7 bases. V gave up 8 bases and J gave up 0 bases; unmatched junction bases: 10. Germline V CDR1 and CDR2: MDHEN, SYDVKM. CDR3 length: 16 residues. The CDR3 DNA reads as TGTGCCAGCGCCGTAACGGGACAGAGCTCTGGAAACACCATATATTTT. Protein: CASAVTGQSSGNTIYF.

The chain combines TRBV19 with TRBJ2-7, with D possibly TRBD1 on 6 matching bases. The germline gives CDR1 LNHDA, CDR2 SQIVND (reference sequence). V was clipped by 4 bases and J by 5 bases, with 15 bases between them. The CDR3 covers 14 residues. CDR3 nucleotides: TGTGCCAGTAGTAAACAGGGCAGGGTCGACGAGCAGTACTTC. It encodes CASSKQGRVDEQYF.

The sample holds many counts of this clonotype. The rearrangement links TRBV29-1 to TRBJ2-1; either TRBD1 or TRBD2 may fit D (6 bases each). Between the trimmed V and J ends, which lost 8 bases and 5 bases, there was a span of 22 bases. Germline values: CDR1 SQVTM, CDR2 ANQGSEA. The CDR3 consists of 15 residues. The CDR3 DNA follows: TGCAGCTCGGCGGGATGGGACAATTACGACAATGAGCAGTTCTTC. Residues: CSSAGWDNYDNEQFF.

The chain carries TRBV20-1 and TRBJ2-3; a weak D match, TRBD2 (5 bases). The CDR3 totals 12 residues. Germline lookup yields CDR1 DFQATT and CDR2 SNEGSKA (reference sequence). Trimming shortened V by 0 bases and J by 5 bases, and 6 bases separated the two germline ends. CDR3 sequence reads: CSAREAEDTQYF. The CDR3 nucleotides read TGCAGTGCTAGAGAAGCGGAAGATACGCAGTATTTT.

This clonotype has a count of ten or more. For the CDR3, the DNA is TGTGCCAGCAGTTTCTTACGACGGGACAATGAGCAGTTCTTC. Translation gives CASSFLRRDNEQFF. The rearrangement links TRBV12-3 or TRBV12-4 to TRBJ2-1; unclear D gene. Trimming stripped 3 bases from V and 5 bases from J, with 11 bases between. This CDR3 has 14 amino acids.

This clonotype was seen many times. The J gene is TRBJ2-1, the V gene TRBV27, with 8 bases aligning to TRBD2. This CDR3 has 17 amino acids. Germline V CDR1 and CDR2: MNHEY, SMNVEV (reference sequence). V was clipped by 2 bases and J by 5 bases; unmatched bases: 11. The CDR3 region has the DNA TGTGCCAGCAGTTTAAACGGTAGGACTAGCCGAAACAATGAGCAGTTCTTC. Protein product: CASSLNGRTSRNNEQFF.

In its sample, this clonotype was seen a few times. The rearrangement links TRBV5-1 to TRBJ2-1; TRBD2 agrees at 15 bases. CDR1 and CDR2 (germline): SGHRS, YFSETQ. This CDR3 region has 16 residues. V shed 4 bases and J 5 bases; nucleotides not matched to a gene: 4. The CDR3 spells CASSRTSGRADNEQFF. The CDR3 DNA is TGCGCCAGCAGCCGGACTAGCGGGAGGGCGGACAATGAGCAGTTCTTC.

V gene TRBV5-6 combines with J gene TRBJ1-2; 7 bases fit TRBD1. The CDR3 runs to 13 residues. Germline lookup yields CDR1 SGHDT and CDR2 YYEEEE. Losses at the gene ends were 2 bases for V and 8 bases for J; bases not matched to a gene: 6. In DNA form, the CDR3 reads TGTGCCAGCAGCTTCGGACAGGCGTTAGGCTACACCTTC. Protein: CASSFGQALGYTF.

This clonotype appeared a few times. The J gene is TRBJ2-1, the V gene TRBV9, with D unclear. The CDR3 sequence is 12 residues long. Trimming left V 4 bases short and J 10 bases short, with 12 bases between. Germline V gene sequence: CDR1 SGDLS, CDR2 YYNGEE. CDR3 bases: TGTGCCAGCAGCACCCACAGCGCCGAGCAGTTCTTC. Protein product: CASSTHSAEQFF.

In its sample, this clonotype was seen a few times. This sequence joins TRBV7-2 and TRBJ2-1, with D unresolved. This CDR3 is 17 amino acids long. Germline CDR1 is SGHTA and CDR2 is FQGNSA. V was clipped by 1 base and J by 5 bases, with 18 bases between them. Here the CDR3 reads CASSLELSGLANNEQFF. The CDR3 nucleotides are TGTGCCAGCAGCTTAGAACTGTCCGGGCTTGCAAACAATGAGCAGTTCTTC.

In nucleotides, the CDR3 is TGTGCCAGACCGACTCGAAGACAGCCCCAGCATTTT. Translation gives CARPTRRQPQHF. The chain links TRBV12-3 or TRBV12-4 to TRBJ1-5, with unresolved D. There are 12 residues in the CDR3. V was shortened by 9 bases and J by 7 bases, with 13 bases between the two germline ends.

This clonotype showed up many times. This chain uses TRBV12-3 or TRBV12-4 with TRBJ2-5; TRBD1 might be the D (6 bases). V gave up 5 bases and J gave up 1 base, with 17 bases separating them. The CDR3 length is 16 residues. CDR3 in DNA: TGTGCCAGCAGTCCGACAGGTACCATCACCCAAGAGACCCAGTACTTC. Its protein product is CASSPTGTITQETQYF.

In regard to this clonotype: This may come from a read error, since a much larger clone is one base off. The rearrangement joins TRBV7-6 to TRBJ2-1; no definite D call. The germline CDR1 and CDR2 sequences are SGHVS and FNYEAQ. CDR3 length equals 15 residues. V shed 6 bases and J shed 7 bases, with 19 bases lying between them. The CDR3 nucleotides read TGTGCCAGCAGATCTCCGGACCCCGCCGATAATGAGCAGTTCTTC. It specifies CASRSPDPADNEQFF. Using reference TRBV7-6 and TRBJ2-1 for the parts outside the CDR3, the full variable domain is GAGVSQSPRYKVTKRGQDVALRCDPISGHVSLYWYRQALGQGPEFLTYFNYEAQQDKSGLPNDRFSAERPEGSISTLTIQRTEQRDSAMYRCASRSPDPADNEQFFGPGTRLTVL.

This clonotype has a handful of counts. The V call is TRBV9, the J call TRBJ2-1; 10 nucleotides agree with TRBD2. The CDR3 covers 11 residues. V lost 6 bases to trimming and J lost 16 bases; unmatched junction nucleotides: 7. CDR1 is SGDLS, CDR2 YYNGEE, per germline. The CDR3 here is CASKASGSLFF. The CDR3 DNA follows: TGTGCCAGCAAGGCTAGCGGGAGTTTATTCTTC.

This clonotype came up a few times. The chain joins TRBV20-1 to TRBJ2-5; 8 bases agree with TRBD2. This CDR3 spans 15 amino acids. After removal of 0 bases from V and 2 bases from J, the junction contained 5 bases not matched to a gene. From germline, CDR1 is DFQATT and CDR2 SNEGSKA (reference sequence). CDR3 in DNA: TGCAGTGCTAGAGATTCCGGGAGGGCTCAAGAGACCCAGTACTTC. Translation: CSARDSGRAQETQYF.

The chain is built from TRBV24-1 and TRBJ2-2, with 13 positions matching TRBD2. Germline values: CDR1 KGHDR, CDR2 SFDVKD. The trim removed 4 bases at V and 5 bases at J, leaving 6 bases unmatched. The CDR3 is 17 residues long. The CDR3 is CATSDRLAGGRTGELFF. As DNA, the CDR3 is TGTGCCACCAGTGACAGACTAGCGGGAGGAAGAACCGGGGAGCTGTTTTTT.

The chain employs TRBV7-2 and TRBJ2-2, with D possibly TRBD1 on 6 matching bases. Germline V gives CDR1 SGHTA, CDR2 FQGNSA. CDR3 length: 17 amino acids. Trimming removed 5 bases from V and 1 base from J, with 17 bases in between. CDR3 sequence reads: CASSPLGATGNTGELFF. The DNA for the CDR3 is TGTGCCAGCAGCCCCCTGGGGGCAACGGGGAACACCGGGGAGCTGTTTTTT.

This clonotype was seen more than once but under ten times. The chain couples TRBV14 to TRBJ1-3, with D unresolved. CDR3 size: 11 residues. Trimming shortened V by 5 bases and J by 5 bases, and 4 bases separated the two germline ends. Looked up from germline, CDR1 is SGHDN and CDR2 is FVKESK. The CDR3 DNA is TGTGCCAGCAGCAACAGAAACACCATATATTTT. Translated: CASSNRNTIYF.

The chain carries TRBV5-4 and TRBJ2-7; D is unclear. The CDR3 spans 14 residues. The germline CDR1 and CDR2 sequences are SGHNT and YYREEE (reference sequence). V lost 4 bases and J 5 bases, leaving 16 bases between the germline ends. This CDR3 reads CASSLDTNSDEQYF. The CDR3 region has the DNA TGTGCCAGCAGCCTCGACACTAATTCGGACGAGCAGTACTTC.

This clonotype turned up a few times. This chain uses TRBV20-1 with TRBJ1-1; D not resolved. The ends were cut back, 5 bases at V and 2 bases at J, with 3 bases in the middle. Germline CDR1 and CDR2: DFQATT and SNEGSKA (reference sequence). The CDR3 is 10 residues long. The CDR3 coding sequence is TGCAGTGCTCATAACACTGAAGCTTTCTTT. Protein sequence: CSAHNTEAFF.